This T cell receptor (beta chain) appears in the sequencing data of a study of glioma-infiltrating T cells. Overall study: Low-grade gliomas were grade II; glioblastomas were grade IV at initial diagnosis.

V lost 4 bases and J lost 1; bases outside the gene matches: 11. This CDR3 is built from 18 residues. The germline gives CDR1 KGHDR, CDR2 SFDVKD. Study-wide findings and caveats: Only very few CDR3 sequences appeared in both tissue and blood. Above-expected tissue-blood divergence occurred in all gliomas, most in low-grade ones.

Using RNA template, CDR3s of TCR alpha and beta were amplified with iRepertoire arm-PCR. TCRdb re-called the multiplex PCR reads with MiXCR, one entry per CDR3 protein. The sample lists 400,000 or so distinct CDR3 sequences; 41% were seen once. About this clonotype itself: Antigen specificity is unknown.

Specimen: glioma tissue, nonneoplastic brain tissue, or PBMCs (not recorded which). The rearrangement joins TRBV24-1 to TRBJ2-3; 9 bases are shared with TRBD2. The receptor was isolated from a human donor with low-grade glioma or glioblastoma, undergoing nonglioma brain surgery, or in good health (not recorded which). CDR3 sequence (DNA): TGTGCCACCAGTGACCCGAGGGGACTAGCTTTTCGCACAGATACGCAGTATTTT. Its protein is CATSDPRGLAFRTDTQYF.